The 22 T cell receptor beta chains below come from one sample, sequenced in a study of beta chain features in type 1 diabetes (dated by TCRdb to 2016 to 2018). The protocol used for the library was the immunoSEQ multiplex PCR assay. The entire isolated RNA was reverse transcribed using the High Capacity cDNA Reverse Transcription Kit, and thus expressed TCRB transcripts were sequenced. The source is immuneACCESS, and TCRdb retained only in-frame sequences with V and J called. Part of the clones is not carried over; for the studies checked, unresolved V genes explain less than half of this, and the remainder is unexplained. This sample has under 400,000 clones in its table, and 13% to 15% of those were observed once. 6.7% of the sample lies in the top ten. Sequencing input: central memory CD4+ T cells from blood. These receptors all stem from a young man in good health.

This clone has a handful of counts. The CDR3 sequence: CASRKAGGWFYEQFF. In DNA form, the CDR3 reads TGTGCCAGCAGGAAAGCGGGAGGGTGGTTCTATGAGCAGTTCTTC. This rearrangement joins TRBV7-8 to TRBJ2-1; 10 bases fit TRBD2. CDR1 and CDR2 (germline): SGHVS, FQNEAQ. This CDR3 comprises 15 residues. After removal of 6 bases from V and 8 bases from J, the junction contained 10 bases not matched to a gene.

The V and J genes are TRBV2 and TRBJ2-3, with 7 bases lining up with TRBD1. Unmatched junction bases numbered 6, after V lost 6 bases and J lost 0 bases. This CDR3 is built from 15 residues. Germline loops: CDR1 SNHLY, CDR2 FYNNEI. The CDR3 protein is CASSHRGRSTDTQYF. The CDR3, as DNA: TGTGCCAGCAGCCACAGGGGACGGAGCACAGATACGCAGTATTTT.

This clone occurred a few times. This chain links TRBV19 with TRBJ2-2; the D is unclear. The V end was cut by 7 bases, the J end by 0 bases, with 15 bases between. Looked up from germline, CDR1 is LNHDA and CDR2 is SQIVND (reference sequence). There are 16 residues in the CDR3. The CDR3 protein is CASTAFAEANTGELFF. The CDR3 DNA reads TGTGCCAGTACCGCCTTCGCGGAAGCGAACACCGGGGAGCTGTTTTTT.

The chain combines TRBV30 with TRBJ2-3; 12 bases line up with TRBD2. Germline CDR1 reads GTSNPN; CDR2 reads SVGIG (reference sequence). The CDR3 has 19 residues. V dropped 2 bases and J dropped 3; count of bases not matched to a gene: 15. CDR3 sequence: CAWSTLAGGRGIGTDTQYF. The CDR3 bases are TGTGCCTGGAGTACGCTAGCGGGAGGGCGAGGTATCGGAACAGATACGCAGTATTTT.

This clone was observed a few times. The CDR3 loop reads CASSPAGPSGQGLISPLHF. CDR3 nucleotide sequence: TGCGCCAGCAGCCCCGCCGGGCCTTCGGGACAGGGCTTAATTTCACCCCTCCACTTT. The genes are TRBV5-1 and TRBJ1-6; 9 bases are a match to TRBD1. Germline trimming cut 4 bases from V and 9 bases from J; bases unmatched to any gene: 20. The CDR3 runs to 19 residues. Germline CDR1 is SGHRS and CDR2 is YFSETQ. The full variable domain, rest sourced from reference TRBV5-1 and TRBJ1-6, is KAGVTQTPRYLIKTRGQQVTLSCSPISGHRSVSWYQQTPGQGLQFLFEYFSETQRNKGNFPGRFSGRQFSNSRSEMNVSTLELGDSALYLCASSPAGPSGQGLISPLHFGNGTRLTVT.

The chain uses TRBV20-1 and TRBJ1-1; D is ambiguous. Between the trimmed V and J ends, which lost 6 bases and 7 bases, there was a span of 9 bases. This CDR3 is built from 10 residues. Per the germline V gene, CDR1 is DFQATT and CDR2 is SNEGSKA (reference sequence). The CDR3 loop reads CSAAPVEAFF. Written as DNA, the CDR3 is TGCAGTGCGGCCCCGGTTGAAGCTTTCTTT.

This clone was seen a single time. The chain links TRBV4-3 to TRBJ1-2; D not resolved. The germline V gene has CDR1 LGHNA and CDR2 YSLEER. This CDR3 region has 16 residues. Trimming stripped 1 base from V and 3 bases from J, with 15 bases between. CDR3 loop: CASSQALDPGHYGYTF. Here the CDR3 DNA reads TGCGCCAGCAGCCAAGCCCTGGACCCGGGTCACTATGGCTACACCTTC.

The genes are TRBV25-1 and TRBJ2-1; 9 bases line up with TRBD1. The CDR3 covers 18 residues. After removal of 3 bases from V and 9 bases from J, the junction contained 18 bases not matched to a gene. Per germline, CDR1 MGHDK and CDR2 SYGVNS. The CDR3 protein is CASSDAFVWGQGLGEQFF. In nucleotides, the CDR3 is TGTGCCAGCAGTGATGCCTTTGTCTGGGGACAGGGTCTAGGTGAGCAGTTCTTC.

The chain combines TRBV5-6 with TRBJ2-3, with a possible D match to TRBD1 (6 bases). V was shortened by 4 bases and J by 5 bases, with 20 bases between the two germline ends. The CDR3 runs 16 residues. Germline V gene lookup returns CDR1 SGHDT and CDR2 YYEEEE. The CDR3 spells CASSPGWGRMGDTQYF. The CDR3 nucleotides are TGTGCCAGCAGCCCCGGGTGGGGGCGGATGGGAGATACGCAGTATTTT.

This chain connects TRBV30 to TRBJ1-1; D unclear. CDR1 GTSNPN and CDR2 SVGIG come from the germline V gene (reference sequence). The CDR3 is made up of 10 amino acids. With 4 bases removed from V and 4 bases from J, the gap between germline ends came to 4 bases. CDR3 sequence: CAWKGTEAFF. CDR3 bases: TGTGCCTGGAAGGGCACTGAAGCTTTCTTT. Looking up the rest from reference TRBV30 and TRBJ1-1 gives the full variable domain: SQTIHQWPATLVQPVGSPLSLECTVEGTSNPNLYWYRQAAGRGLQLLFYSVGIGQISSEVPQNLSASRPQDRQFILSSKKLLLSDSGFYLCAWKGTEAFFGQGTRLTVV.

This clone was seen many times. The V gene is TRBV19, the J gene TRBJ1-1; D might be TRBD1 (5 bases). Between the trimmed V and J ends, which lost 8 bases and 6 bases, there was a span of 22 bases. The CDR3 totals 15 residues. CDR1 and CDR2 (germline): LNHDA, SQIVND (reference sequence). The CDR3 sequence is CASSVELRRGAEAFF. The CDR3 DNA is TGTGCCAGTTCCGTAGAGTTGAGGCGAGGGGCTGAAGCTTTCTTT. The entire variable domain, with the rest obtained from reference TRBV19 and TRBJ1-1, is as follows: DGGITQSPKYLFRKEGQNVTLSCEQNLNHDAMYWYRQDPGQGLRLIYYSQIVNDFQKGDIAEGYSVSREKKESFPLTVTSAQKNPTAFYLCASSVELRRGAEAFFGQGTRLTVV.

This clone has just a few counts. This sequence joins TRBV5-4 and TRBJ1-2, with a weak D call TRBD1 (6 bases). Germline V gives CDR1 SGHNT, CDR2 YYREEE (reference sequence). The germline V and J ends were trimmed by 4 bases and 2 bases, with 6 bases remaining between them. The CDR3 totals 12 residues. DNA of the CDR3: TGTGCCAGCAGCGACAGGAACTATGGCTACACCTTC. Translation: CASSDRNYGYTF.

This clone was seen a handful of times. Other nucleotide sequences from this sample produce the same CDR3. This chain joins TRBV19 and TRBJ1-2; D ambiguous. Deletions cut 7 bases from V and 0 bases from J, with 9 bases between. CDR1 and CDR2 (germline): LNHDA, SQIVND (reference sequence). The CDR3 runs 13 residues. The CDR3 region has the DNA TGTGCCAGTAATCGGGAAGCTAACTATGGCTACACCTTC. It encodes CASNREANYGYTF. Drawing the rest from reference TRBV19 and TRBJ1-2, the complete variable domain is DGGITQSPKYLFRKEGQNVTLSCEQNLNHDAMYWYRQDPGQGLRLIYYSQIVNDFQKGDIAEGYSVSREKKESFPLTVTSAQKNPTAFYLCASNREANYGYTFGSGTRLTVV.

This chain uses TRBV5-1 with TRBJ2-4, with 8 bases matching TRBD1. V was pared by 4 bases and J by 8 bases, with 5 bases of the junction left unmatched. The CDR3 loop spans 13 amino acids. Germline values: CDR1 SGHRS, CDR2 YFSETQ. CDR3 nucleotide sequence: TGCGCCAGCAGCGGTCAGGGGGCAGACATTCAGTACTTC. Amino acids: CASSGQGADIQYF.

This clone was observed a handful of times. The chain has TRBV7-2 and TRBJ2-7; 10 bases align to TRBD2. Trimming took 0 bases from V and 3 from J; bases not matched to a gene: 8. The CDR3 sequence is 17 residues long. Germline loops: CDR1 SGHTA, CDR2 FQGNSA. The CDR3 sequence: CASSLAARTSGYYEQYF. DNA for the CDR3: TGTGCCAGCAGCTTAGCGGCCCGGACTAGCGGATACTACGAGCAGTACTTC.

The chain links TRBV11-2 to TRBJ2-7; D is unclear. The germline V and J ends were trimmed by 0 bases and 2 bases, with 11 bases remaining between them. The CDR3 is made up of 15 amino acids. The germline gives CDR1 SGHAT, CDR2 FQNNGV. In DNA form, the CDR3 reads TGTGCCAGCAGCTTAGATCAGGTCCAAACCTACGAGCAGTACGTC. Amino acid sequence: CASSLDQVQTYEQYV.

The rearrangement joins TRBV5-4 to TRBJ2-1; a possible D gene is TRBD1 (7 bases). Trimming stripped 0 bases from V and 6 bases from J, with 13 bases between. The CDR3 has 15 residues. The germline gives CDR1 SGHNT, CDR2 YYREEE (reference sequence). The CDR3 loop reads CASSLAGGRTNEQFF. The CDR3 DNA reads as TGTGCCAGCAGCTTGGCAGGGGGGCGGACCAATGAGCAGTTCTTC.

This clone was seen only a few times. V and J are TRBV5-1 and TRBJ2-2; D may match TRBD1 or TRBD2 (5 bases each). V lost 3 bases and J 2 bases, leaving 14 bases between the germline ends. The germline gives CDR1 SGHRS, CDR2 YFSETQ. This CDR3 has 16 amino acids. DNA of the CDR3: TGCGCCAGCAGCTCCGGCCCGGGGCTAAACACCGGGGAGCTGTTTTTT. Translated, it gives CASSSGPGLNTGELFF.

This clone turned up a few times. This chain joins TRBV29-1 and TRBJ2-3; D gene unclear. The ends were cut back, 0 bases at V and 2 bases at J, with 12 bases in the middle. Germline V gene sequence: CDR1 SQVTM, CDR2 ANQGSEA. The CDR3 loop spans 15 amino acids. The DNA of the CDR3 is TGCAGCGTTGAAGAATGGACGTATAACACAGATACGCAGTATTTT. Amino acid sequence: CSVEEWTYNTDTQYF.

This chain joins TRBV6-5 and TRBJ2-6; TRBD1 is a possible D gene (6 bases). This CDR3 is 16 amino acids long. The V end lost 3 bases, the J end lost 4 bases, and 13 bases lay between the germline ends. CDR1 is MNHEY, CDR2 SVGAGI, per germline. The CDR3 here is CASSYSHRAGANVLTF. In DNA form, the CDR3 reads TGTGCCAGCAGTTATTCCCACAGGGCCGGGGCCAACGTCCTGACTTTC.

There are many counts of this clone. The gene calls are TRBV2 and TRBJ2-1, with 9 bases fitting TRBD2. The V and J ends lost 8 bases and 8 bases, in that order; junction bases with no gene match: 7. The CDR3 contains 13 residues. Germline CDR1 and CDR2: SNHLY and FYNNEI. The CDR3 sequence: CASGGGAMHEQFF. The CDR3 bases are TGTGCCAGCGGCGGGGGGGCCATGCATGAGCAGTTCTTC.

The sample holds one count of this clone. J is TRBJ2-2 and V is TRBV6-5, with a weak D call TRBD2 (6 bases). V was shortened by 6 bases and J by 4 bases, with 12 bases between the two germline ends. Germline V CDR1 and CDR2: MNHEY, SVGAGI. The CDR3 is made up of 14 amino acids. The CDR3 here is CASSQTRRTGELFF. For the CDR3, the DNA is TGTGCCAGCAGCCAGACTAGACGCACCGGGGAGCTGTTTTTT.